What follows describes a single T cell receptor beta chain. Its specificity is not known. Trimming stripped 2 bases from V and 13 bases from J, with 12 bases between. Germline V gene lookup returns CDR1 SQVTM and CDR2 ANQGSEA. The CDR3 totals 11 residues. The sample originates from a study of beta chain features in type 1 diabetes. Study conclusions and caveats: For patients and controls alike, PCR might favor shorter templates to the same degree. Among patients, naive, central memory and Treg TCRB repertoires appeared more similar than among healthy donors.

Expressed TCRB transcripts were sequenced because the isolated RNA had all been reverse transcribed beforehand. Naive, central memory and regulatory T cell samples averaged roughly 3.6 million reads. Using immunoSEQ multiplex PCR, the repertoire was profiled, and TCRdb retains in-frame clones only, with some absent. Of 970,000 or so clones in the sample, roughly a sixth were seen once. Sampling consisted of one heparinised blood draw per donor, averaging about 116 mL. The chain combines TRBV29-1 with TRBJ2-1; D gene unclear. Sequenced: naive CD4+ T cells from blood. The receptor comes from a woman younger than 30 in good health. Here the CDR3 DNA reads TGCAGCGTTGAATGGGGTGAGGCCCAGTTCTTC. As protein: CSVEWGEAQFF.